This T cell receptor (beta chain) was sequenced in a study of patients and donors after allogeneic stem cell transplantation. TCRdb independently ran MiXCR on the RT-PCR reads; one entry per CDR3 protein. Of just over 55,000 distinct CDR3 sequences in the sample, about an eighth were seen once. Germline CDR1 reads SQVTM; CDR2 reads ANQGSEA. The CDR3 consists of 15 residues. The germline V and J ends were trimmed by 4 bases and 4 bases, with 17 bases remaining between them. This clonotype has a count of ten or more. This receptor was identified in a human donor who was either an allogeneic HSCT recipient or a stem cell or donor lymphocyte infusion donor (not recorded which). It is not recorded whose cells these are; they may come from a transplant donor. The chain combines TRBV29-1 with TRBJ1-3; D possibly corresponds to TRBD1 (6 bases). The sequencing input was blood, either unsorted or a sorted T cell fraction (not recorded which). The CDR3 loop reads CSVVRRSGVGNTIYF. The CDR3 DNA reads as TGCAGCGTTGTCCGTAGGTCAGGGGTCGGAAACACCATATATTTT.